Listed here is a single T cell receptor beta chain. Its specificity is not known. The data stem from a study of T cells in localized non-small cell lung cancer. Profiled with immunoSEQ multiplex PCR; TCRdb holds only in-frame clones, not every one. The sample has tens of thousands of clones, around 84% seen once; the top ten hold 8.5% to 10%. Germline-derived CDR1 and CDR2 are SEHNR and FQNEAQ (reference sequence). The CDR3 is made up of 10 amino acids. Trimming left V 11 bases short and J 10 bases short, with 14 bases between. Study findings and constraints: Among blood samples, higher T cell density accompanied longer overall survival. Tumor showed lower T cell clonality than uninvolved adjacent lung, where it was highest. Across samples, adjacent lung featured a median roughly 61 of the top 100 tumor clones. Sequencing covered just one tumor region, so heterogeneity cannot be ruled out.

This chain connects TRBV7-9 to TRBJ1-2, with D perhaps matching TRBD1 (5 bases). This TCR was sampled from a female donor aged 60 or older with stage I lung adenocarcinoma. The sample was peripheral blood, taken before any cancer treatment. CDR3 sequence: CAAGDPSYTF. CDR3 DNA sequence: TGTGCCGCGGGGGACCCCTCCTACACCTTC.